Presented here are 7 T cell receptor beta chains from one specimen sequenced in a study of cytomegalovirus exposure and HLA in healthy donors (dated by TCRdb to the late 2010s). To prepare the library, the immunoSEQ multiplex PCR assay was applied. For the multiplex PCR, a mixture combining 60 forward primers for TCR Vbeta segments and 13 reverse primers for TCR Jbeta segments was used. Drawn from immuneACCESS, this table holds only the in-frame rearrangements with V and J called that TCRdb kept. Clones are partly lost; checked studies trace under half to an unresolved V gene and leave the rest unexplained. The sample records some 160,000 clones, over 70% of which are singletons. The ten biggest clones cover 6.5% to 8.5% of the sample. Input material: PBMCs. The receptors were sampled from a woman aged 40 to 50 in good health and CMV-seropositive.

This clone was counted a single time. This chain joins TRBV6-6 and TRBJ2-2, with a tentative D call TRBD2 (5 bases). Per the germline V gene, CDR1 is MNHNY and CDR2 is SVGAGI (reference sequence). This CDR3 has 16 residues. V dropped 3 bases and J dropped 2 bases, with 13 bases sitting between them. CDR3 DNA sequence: TGTGCCAGCAGTTATTTTGGGGAGACCAACACCGGGGAGCTGTTTTTT. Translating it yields CASSYFGETNTGELFF.

CDR3 sequence reads: CASSAVGGRTGANTEAFF. Written as DNA, the CDR3 is TGTGCCAGCAGCGCCGTTGGGGGGAGGACAGGGGCAAACACTGAAGCTTTCTTT. This chain connects TRBV9 to TRBJ1-1; 9 bases agree with TRBD1. J gave up 2 bases and V 3 bases, and 14 bases lay outside the gene matches. Germline values: CDR1 SGDLS, CDR2 YYNGEE. CDR3 length: 18 residues.

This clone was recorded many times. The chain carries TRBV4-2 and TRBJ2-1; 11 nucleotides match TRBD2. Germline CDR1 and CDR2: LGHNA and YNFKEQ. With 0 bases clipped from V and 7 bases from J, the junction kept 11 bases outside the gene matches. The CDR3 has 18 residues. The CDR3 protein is CASSQEVAGGPFWNEQFF. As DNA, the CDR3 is TGTGCCAGCAGCCAAGAGGTAGCGGGGGGGCCTTTTTGGAATGAGCAGTTCTTC.

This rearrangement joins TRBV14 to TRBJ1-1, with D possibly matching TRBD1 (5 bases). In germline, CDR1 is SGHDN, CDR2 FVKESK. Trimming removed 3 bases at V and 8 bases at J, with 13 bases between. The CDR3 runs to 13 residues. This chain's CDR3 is CASSQDYSGEAFF. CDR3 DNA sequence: TGTGCCAGCAGCCAGGACTATTCAGGGGAAGCTTTCTTT. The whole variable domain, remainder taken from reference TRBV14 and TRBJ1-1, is EAGVTQFPSHSVIEKGQTVTLRCDPISGHDNLYWYRRVMGKEIKFLLHFVKESKQDESGMPNNRFLAERTGGTYSTLKVQPAELEDSGVYFCASSQDYSGEAFFGQGTRLTVV.

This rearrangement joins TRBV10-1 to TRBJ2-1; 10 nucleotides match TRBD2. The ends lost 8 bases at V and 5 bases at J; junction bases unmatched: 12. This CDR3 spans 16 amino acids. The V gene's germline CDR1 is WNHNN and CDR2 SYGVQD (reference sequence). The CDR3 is CASSPNSGGTHNEQFF. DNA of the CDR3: TGCGCCAGCTCCCCTAATAGCGGGGGGACCCACAATGAGCAGTTCTTC.

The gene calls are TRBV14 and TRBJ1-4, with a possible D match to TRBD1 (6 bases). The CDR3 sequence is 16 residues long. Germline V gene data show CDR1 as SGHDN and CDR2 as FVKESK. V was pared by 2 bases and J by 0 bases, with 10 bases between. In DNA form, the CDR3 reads TGTGCCAGCAGCCAAATCCGGACAGCAACTAATGAAAAACTGTTTTTT. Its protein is CASSQIRTATNEKLFF.

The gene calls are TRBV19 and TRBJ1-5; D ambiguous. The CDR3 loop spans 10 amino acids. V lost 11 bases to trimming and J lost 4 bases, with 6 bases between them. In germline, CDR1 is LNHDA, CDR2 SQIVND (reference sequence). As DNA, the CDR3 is TGTGCCGGCAATAATCAGCCCCAGCATTTT. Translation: CAGNNQPQHF.